One sample yielded the 16 T cell receptor beta chains listed below, sequenced in a study of blood T cell repertoires in COVID-19. Profiling relied on immunoSEQ multiplex PCR, and the TCRdb table lists in-frame clones only, not all of them. The sample has fewer than 110,000 clones; 85% are singletons. Material for sequencing was peripheral blood. These receptors were collected from a woman in her seventies with active or convalescent COVID-19.

This sequence joins TRBV7-9 and TRBJ2-5; 14 nucleotides agree with TRBD2. The CDR3 sequence is 16 residues long. CDR1 is SEHNR and CDR2 is FQNEAQ in the germline V gene (reference sequence). The trim removed 4 bases at V and 7 bases at J, leaving 8 bases unmatched. The CDR3 sequence is CASSSRLAGGEGTQYF. The CDR3 DNA follows: TGTGCCAGCAGCTCCCGACTAGCGGGAGGGGAGGGGACCCAGTACTTC. The variable domain in full, completed from reference TRBV7-9 and TRBJ2-5, reads DTGVSQNPRHKITKRGQNVTFRCDPISEHNRLYWYRQTLGQGPEFLTYFQNEAQLEKSRLLSDRFSAERPKGSFSTLEIQRTEQGDSAMYLCASSSRLAGGEGTQYFGPGTRLLVL.

The CDR3 spells CASRPSGRSGEQYF. The DNA for the CDR3 is TGTGCCAGCAGACCAAGCGGGAGGTCTGGCGAGCAGTACTTC. The chain couples TRBV11-2 to TRBJ2-7; 9 bases are shared with TRBD2. This CDR3 comprises 14 residues. Germline CDR1 reads SGHAT; CDR2 reads FQNNGV. V lost 6 bases and J lost 6; bases outside the gene matches: 9.

The chain is built from TRBV6-1 and TRBJ1-6; perhaps TRBD1 as D (5 bases). The V gene's germline CDR1 is MNHNS and CDR2 SASEGT. V was clipped by 3 bases and J by 8 bases, with 14 bases between them. CDR3 length: 15 amino acids. DNA of the CDR3: TGTGCCAGCAGTGACACCAGGGATTTTGATTCACCCCTCCACTTT. Translating gives CASSDTRDFDSPLHF.

The rearrangement uses TRBV24-1 and TRBJ2-3, with 8 positions matching TRBD2. Germline lookup yields CDR1 KGHDR and CDR2 SFDVKD. This CDR3 is 16 amino acids long. V shed 4 bases and J 4 bases; nucleotides not matched to a gene: 9. CDR3: CATSDPSAGGADTQYF. CDR3 bases: TGTGCCACCAGTGACCCCTCCGCGGGAGGCGCAGATACGCAGTATTTT.

This clone was picked up one time. The chain joins TRBV14 to TRBJ2-7; 16 bases align to TRBD2. This CDR3 is built from 17 residues. Trimming removed 4 bases from V and 2 bases from J; junction bases left unmatched: 5. Germline loops: CDR1 SGHDN, CDR2 FVKESK. CDR3 loop: CASSPGLAGGVPYEQYF. Written as DNA, the CDR3 is TGTGCCAGCAGCCCGGGACTAGCGGGGGGGGTGCCCTACGAGCAGTACTTC.

The genes are TRBV20-1 and TRBJ1-1; 9 bases map to TRBD1. The CDR3 runs 13 residues. Trimming took 3 bases from V and 6 from J; bases not matched to a gene: 5. The V gene's germline CDR1 is DFQATT and CDR2 SNEGSKA (reference sequence). CDR3 sequence reads: CSASRQGGAEAFF. The CDR3 bases are TGCAGTGCTAGTAGACAGGGGGGAGCTGAAGCTTTCTTT.

The genes are TRBV7-8 and TRBJ2-5; D is possibly TRBD1 (6 bases). The length of the CDR3 is 13 residues. CDR1 and CDR2 from the germline V gene are SGHVS and FQNEAQ. The V and J ends lost 0 bases and 5 bases respectively, with 7 bases between them. CDR3 nucleotides: TGTGCCAGCAGCTTAGCGGGGGCGGAGACCCAGTACTTC. It is translated as CASSLAGAETQYF. Supplemented by reference TRBV7-8 and TRBJ2-5, the full variable domain reads GAGVSQSPRYKVAKRGQDVALRCDPISGHVSLFWYQQALGQGPEFLTYFQNEAQLDKSGLPSDRFFAERPEGSVSTLKIQRTQQEDSAVYLCASSLAGAETQYFGPGTRLLVL.

The V and J genes are TRBV19 and TRBJ2-3; 7 nucleotides align to TRBD1. V lost 6 bases and J lost 6; bases outside the gene matches: 3. CDR3 length: 12 amino acids. CDR1 is LNHDA, CDR2 SQIVND, per germline (reference sequence). The CDR3, as DNA: TGTGCCAGTAGGACAGGGTTGGATACGCAGTATTTT. It yields the protein CASRTGLDTQYF.

The chain employs TRBV6-1 and TRBJ1-2, with D perhaps matching TRBD1 (6 bases). The CDR3 runs to 13 residues. Germline loops: CDR1 MNHNS, CDR2 SASEGT. Trimming removed 3 bases at V and 7 bases at J, with 12 bases between. The CDR3 loop is CASSDERQAGYTF. The CDR3 DNA is TGTGCCAGCAGTGACGAAAGACAGGCTGGCTACACCTTC.

This clone has only one observation. The rearrangement joins TRBV19 to TRBJ1-5; tentatively, D is TRBD1 (5 bases). Trimming stripped 0 bases from V and 5 bases from J, with 11 bases between. The CDR3 length is 15 residues. Looked up from germline, CDR1 is LNHDA and CDR2 is SQIVND (reference sequence). The CDR3: CASSIDVRADQPQHF. For the CDR3, the DNA is TGTGCCAGTAGTATAGATGTCAGGGCCGATCAGCCCCAGCATTTT.

This sequence joins TRBV7-8 and TRBJ1-2, with 8 nucleotides matching TRBD1. The trim removed 1 base at V and 7 bases at J, leaving 5 bases unmatched. Per the germline V gene, CDR1 is SGHVS and CDR2 is FQNEAQ. The CDR3 has 14 residues. The CDR3 coding sequence is TGTGCCAGCAGCTTAGTGTCAGGGGGCCGTGGCTACACCTTC. Translating gives CASSLVSGGRGYTF.

The chain combines TRBV18 with TRBJ1-6, with 8 nucleotides matching TRBD1. The CDR3 sequence is 17 residues long. Germline CDR1 reads KGHSH; CDR2 reads LQKENI. The ends lost 4 bases at V and 5 bases at J; junction bases unmatched: 10. The CDR3 coding sequence is TGTGCCAGCTCACTCCAGGGGGCCATCAACAATAATTCACCCCTCCACTTT. It specifies CASSLQGAINNNSPLHF.

The rearrangement links TRBV28 to TRBJ1-5; D might be TRBD1 (6 bases). Per the germline V gene, CDR1 is MDHEN and CDR2 is SYDVKM. The CDR3 has 16 amino acids. V lost 6 bases and J 6 bases, leaving 21 bases between the germline ends. CDR3 residues: CASSLIDRPRSQPQHF. CDR3 nucleotide sequence: TGTGCCAGCAGCCTCATAGACAGGCCCCGGAGTCAGCCCCAGCATTTT.

This chain connects TRBV5-1 to TRBJ2-5, with 12 bases matching TRBD2. The germline V gene has CDR1 SGHRS and CDR2 YFSETQ. The V segment lost 4 bases and the J segment 4 bases; nucleotides outside the gene matches: 8. The CDR3 is 16 residues long. CDR3 in DNA: TGCGCCAGCAGCCTCCGACTAGCGGGAGTTGGAGAGACCCAGTACTTC. Protein: CASSLRLAGVGETQYF.

The chain joins TRBV5-1 to TRBJ2-3; maybe TRBD1 (5 bases). Germline-derived CDR1 and CDR2 are SGHRS and YFSETQ. V was clipped by 0 bases and J by 2 bases, with 10 bases between them. The CDR3 has 15 amino acids. CDR3 amino acids: CASSLGAGITDTQYF. The CDR3 DNA follows: TGCGCCAGCAGCTTGGGTGCAGGGATCACAGATACGCAGTATTTT.

V usage is TRBV6-1 and J usage is TRBJ1-1; D is ambiguous. The CDR3 runs 13 residues. Trimming took 3 bases from V and 5 from J, leaving 10 bases between them. Germline assignment: CDR1 MNHNS and CDR2 SASEGT. CDR3 residues: CASSDWGGTEAFF. The CDR3, as DNA: TGTGCCAGCAGTGATTGGGGAGGGACTGAAGCTTTCTTT.